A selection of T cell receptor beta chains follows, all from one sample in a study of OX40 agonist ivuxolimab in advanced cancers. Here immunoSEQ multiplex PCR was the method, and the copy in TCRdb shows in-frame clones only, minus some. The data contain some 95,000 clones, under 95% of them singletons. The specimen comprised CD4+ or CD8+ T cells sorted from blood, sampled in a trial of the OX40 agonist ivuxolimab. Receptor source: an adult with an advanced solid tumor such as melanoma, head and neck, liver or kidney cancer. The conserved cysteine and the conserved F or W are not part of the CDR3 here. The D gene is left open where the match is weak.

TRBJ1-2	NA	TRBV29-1	SVEDLGGARGYT
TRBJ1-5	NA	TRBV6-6	ASSLGDQPQH
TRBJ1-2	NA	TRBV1	TSSQERQGATTNYGYT
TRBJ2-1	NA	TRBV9	ASSVEAGQGEQF
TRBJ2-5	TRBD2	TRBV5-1	ASSSGGPETQY
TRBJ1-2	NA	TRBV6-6	ASSSTQGGYT
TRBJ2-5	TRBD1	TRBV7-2	ASSPRIWDRVVGSETQY
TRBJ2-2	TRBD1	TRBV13	ASSRYRGPGTGELF
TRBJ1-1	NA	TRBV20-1	SAQRNTEAF
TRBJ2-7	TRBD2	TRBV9	ASSVGGSGSSDEQY
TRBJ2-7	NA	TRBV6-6	ASTGSKYEQY
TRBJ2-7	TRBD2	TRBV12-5	ASGLGRGSHEQY
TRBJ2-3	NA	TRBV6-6	ASSWDGITDTQY
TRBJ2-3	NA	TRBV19	ASSMVGRDTQY
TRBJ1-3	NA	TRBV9	ASSRDPEGNTIY
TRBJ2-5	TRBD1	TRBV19	ASSIRDREEPQY
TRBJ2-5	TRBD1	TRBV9	ASNAGTGGQETQY
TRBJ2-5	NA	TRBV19	ASSIGGPTQY
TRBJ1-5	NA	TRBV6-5	ASSYTATGGNQPQH
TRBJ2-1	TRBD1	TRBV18	ASSPQGQGDYNEQF
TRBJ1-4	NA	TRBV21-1	ASSQKWQGGEKLF
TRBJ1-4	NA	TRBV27	ASSLYPREKLF
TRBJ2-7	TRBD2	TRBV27	ASSLRSGEGYEQY
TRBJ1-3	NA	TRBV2	ASSVRQAGSGNTIY
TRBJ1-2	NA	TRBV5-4	ASSSGNYGYT
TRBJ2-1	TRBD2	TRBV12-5	ASCLAGGDYNEQF